This T cell receptor beta chain derives from a study of blood T cells in healthy people across ages. The V end was cut by 3 bases, the J end by 5 bases, with 10 bases between. Per the germline V gene, CDR1 is GTSNPN and CDR2 is SVGIG (reference sequence). This CDR3 has 12 amino acids. Together with a sample-barcoded 5' primer, a J-beta primer mix was included in a second PCR lasting about 6 to 12 cycles. In TCRdb, the 5' RACE reads were re-called with MiXCR into one record per CDR3 protein. Of roughly 1.4 million distinct CDR3 sequences in the sample, roughly 64% are singletons; the top ten hold 6.7%.

Sequencing was performed on blood. The source is a man aged 18 to 30 in good health. This rearrangement joins TRBV30 to TRBJ1-1; D is uncertain. The CDR3 DNA sequence: TGTGCCTGGAGCCCCTCGTGGACTGAAGCTTTCTTT. This gives the protein CAWSPSWTEAFF.